This T cell receptor beta chain was recorded in a study of cytomegalovirus exposure and HLA in healthy donors. Study results and caveats: Per a later analysis, 15,000 to 20,000 TCR beta sequences showed association with HLA alleles at 0.05 false discovery rate.

Healthy bone marrow donors made up the donor group. The primer mix had 60 Vbeta and 13 Jbeta primers. Sequenced by immunoSEQ multiplex PCR; TCRdb stores in-frame clones only, minus some. The data show 150,000 to 200,000 clones, with more than 65% seen just once and approximately 1.8% held by the top ten. CDR1 is DFQATT and CDR2 is SNEGSKA in the germline V gene (reference sequence). The CDR3 spans 11 residues. V was cut by 6 bases and J by 7 bases, with 12 bases left in between. Remarks on this clone: Antigen unknown.

This clonotype originated in a woman aged 25 to 45 in good health and CMV-seronegative. Input material: PBMCs. The chain recombines TRBV20-1 with TRBJ1-1; no clear D gene. CDR3 sequence (DNA): TGCAGTGCCCGATCGCGGGGTGAAGCTTTCTTT. Amino acid sequence: CSARSRGEAFF.